A single sample is the source of the 10 T cell receptor beta chains below, sequenced in a study of blood T cell repertoires in COVID-19. Some clones are missing from TCRdb's copy, which holds only in-frame ones; the method was immunoSEQ multiplex PCR. The sample has 200,000 or so clones; approximately 85% are singletons. Sequencing was done on a sample of peripheral blood. The source is a woman in her 70s with active or convalescent COVID-19.

The chain uses TRBV7-2 and TRBJ2-2; 8 positions match TRBD2. Germline trimming cut 8 bases from V and 2 bases from J; bases unmatched to any gene: 16. In germline, CDR1 is SGHTA, CDR2 FQGNSA. The CDR3 totals 18 residues. CDR3 region: CASGTREEGGRNTGELFF. CDR3 coding DNA: TGTGCCAGCGGGACTAGGGAGGAGGGAGGTAGAAACACCGGGGAGCTGTTTTTT. The variable domain in full, with the rest retrieved from reference TRBV7-2 and TRBJ2-2, is GAGVSQSPSNKVTEKGKDVELRCDPISGHTALYWYRQSLGQGLEFLIYFQGNSAPDKSGLPSDRFSAERTGGSVSTLTIQRTQQEDSAVYLCASGTREEGGRNTGELFFGEGSRLTVL.

The genes are TRBV3-1 (or the pseudogene TRBV3-2) and TRBJ2-5; 15 bases align to TRBD2. CDR3 length: 17 residues. Trimming at V came to 4 bases and at J to 5 bases, leaving 8 bases not matched to a gene. Germline CDR1 and CDR2: LGHDT and YNNKEL (reference sequence). This chain's CDR3 is CASSPSRTSGRGETQYF. Here the CDR3 DNA reads TGTGCCAGCAGCCCTTCCCGGACTAGCGGGAGGGGCGAGACCCAGTACTTC.

The chain is built from TRBV4-2 and TRBJ2-4, with TRBD2 identical over 14 bases. V dropped 0 bases and J dropped 1; count of bases not matched to a gene: 17. Germline V gene lookup returns CDR1 LGHNA and CDR2 YNFKEQ. The length of the CDR3 is 23 residues. CDR3 region: CASSQENRGPGLAGGGAKNIQYF. The CDR3, as DNA: TGTGCCAGCAGCCAAGAAAACCGGGGGCCCGGACTAGCGGGAGGTGGGGCCAAAAACATTCAGTACTTC.

V and J are TRBV18 and TRBJ2-5; D is perhaps TRBD1 (5 bases). Germline V gene sequence: CDR1 KGHSH, CDR2 LQKENI. The V gene lost 2 bases and the J gene lost 5 bases, with 12 bases spanning the gap. The CDR3 spans 14 residues. This chain's CDR3 is CASSPRGFGETQYF. The DNA of the CDR3 is TGTGCCAGCTCACCAAGGGGTTTTGGGGAGACCCAGTACTTC.

V usage is TRBV30 and J usage is TRBJ1-6; the match to TRBD1 covers 10 bases. J was trimmed by 7 bases and V by 3 bases; bases with no gene match: 0. Germline CDR1 reads GTSNPN; CDR2 reads SVGIG (reference sequence). CDR3 length equals 13 residues. The CDR3 loop reads CAWRDRGNSPLHF. As DNA, the CDR3 is TGTGCCTGGAGGGACAGGGGGAATTCACCCCTCCACTTT.

V usage is TRBV2 and J usage is TRBJ2-1; D not certain. The CDR3 is 14 residues long. Between the trimmed V and J ends, which lost 2 bases and 9 bases, there was a span of 14 bases. Germline CDR1 and CDR2: SNHLY and FYNNEI. The CDR3 sequence: CASSEKTYGGEQFF. The CDR3 DNA is TGTGCCAGCAGTGAAAAAACTTACGGTGGTGAGCAGTTCTTC. The entire variable domain, with the rest obtained from reference TRBV2 and TRBJ2-1, is as follows: EPEVTQTPSHQVTQMGQEVILRCVPISNHLYFYWYRQILGQKVEFLVSFYNNEISEKSEIFDDQFSVERPDGSNFTLKIRSTKLEDSAMYFCASSEKTYGGEQFFGPGTRLTVL.

V usage is TRBV6-5 and J usage is TRBJ2-7; 8 bases fit TRBD1. In germline, CDR1 is MNHEY, CDR2 SVGAGI. The CDR3 length is 15 residues. V lost 6 bases, J lost 1 base, and 8 bases stayed unmatched. CDR3 sequence reads: CASRGQVERSYEQYF. The CDR3 nucleotides are TGTGCCAGCAGGGGACAGGTAGAGAGATCCTACGAGCAGTACTTC.

This clone has only a few counts. This sequence joins TRBV28 and TRBJ2-7, with 12 bases fitting TRBD1. CDR3 length equals 15 residues. From germline, CDR1 is MDHEN and CDR2 SYDVKM. V dropped 9 bases and J dropped 4; count of bases not matched to a gene: 10. DNA of the CDR3: TGTGCCAGTAATGATCCGGGACAGGGGGCTTACGAGCAGTACTTC. It encodes CASNDPGQGAYEQYF.

The V call is TRBV7-8, the J call TRBJ1-2; 9 nucleotides align to TRBD1. CDR1 SGHVS and CDR2 FQNEAQ come from the germline V gene. This CDR3 is 17 amino acids long. V trimming: 5 bases; J trimming: 1 base; junction bases outside the gene matches: 11. As DNA, the CDR3 is TGTGCCAGCAGCCCCACTCCGCGGACAGGGGATAACTATGGCTACACCTTC. It translates to CASSPTPRTGDNYGYTF.

The chain links TRBV27 to TRBJ2-7; 7 nucleotides match TRBD2. The CDR3 consists of 14 residues. Germline V lookup: CDR1 MNHEY, CDR2 SMNVEV (reference sequence). The V and J ends lost 6 bases and 4 bases, in that order; junction bases with no gene match: 9. CDR3 sequence: CASSLAWGGYEQYF. Here the CDR3 DNA reads TGTGCCAGCAGCTTGGCTTGGGGGGGGTACGAGCAGTACTTC.